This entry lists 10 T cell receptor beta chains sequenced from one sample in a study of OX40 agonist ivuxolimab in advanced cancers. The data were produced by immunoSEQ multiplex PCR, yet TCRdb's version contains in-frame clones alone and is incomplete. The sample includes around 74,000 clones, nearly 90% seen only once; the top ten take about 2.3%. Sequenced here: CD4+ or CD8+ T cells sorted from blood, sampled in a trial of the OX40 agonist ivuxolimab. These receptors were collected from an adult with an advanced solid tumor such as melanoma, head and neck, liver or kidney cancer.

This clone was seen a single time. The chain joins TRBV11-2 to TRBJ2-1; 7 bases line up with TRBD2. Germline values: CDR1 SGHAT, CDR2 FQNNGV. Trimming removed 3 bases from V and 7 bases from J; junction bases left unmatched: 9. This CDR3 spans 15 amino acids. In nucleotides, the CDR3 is TGTGCCAGCAGCTTCTTAGCGGGTTCTCAGAATGAGCAGTTCTTC. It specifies CASSFLAGSQNEQFF.

CDR3 coding DNA: TGTGCCAGCAGCCCGAGGGGACAGGGGGTTAATGGCTACACCTTC. It encodes CASSPRGQGVNGYTF. V is TRBV28 and J is TRBJ1-2; 11 bases are shared with TRBD1. The germline gives CDR1 MDHEN, CDR2 SYDVKM. After removal of 6 bases from V and 6 bases from J, the junction contained 9 bases not matched to a gene. This CDR3 has 15 residues.

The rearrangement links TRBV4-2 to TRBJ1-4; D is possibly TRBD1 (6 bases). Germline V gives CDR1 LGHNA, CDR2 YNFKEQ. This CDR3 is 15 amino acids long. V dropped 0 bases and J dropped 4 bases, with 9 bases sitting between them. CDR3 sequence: CASSQEGASNEKLFF. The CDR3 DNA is TGTGCCAGCAGCCAAGAGGGGGCGAGTAATGAAAAACTGTTTTTT.

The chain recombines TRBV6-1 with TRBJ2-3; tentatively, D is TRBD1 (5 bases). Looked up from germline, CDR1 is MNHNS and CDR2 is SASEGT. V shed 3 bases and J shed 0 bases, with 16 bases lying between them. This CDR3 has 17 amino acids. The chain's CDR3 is CASSDIFDRYSTDTQYF. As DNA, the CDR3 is TGTGCCAGCAGTGATATTTTCGACAGATATAGCACAGATACGCAGTATTTT.

The CDR3 here is CASSTGTSGSGSYEQYF. The CDR3 region has the DNA TGTGCCAGTAGTACCGGGACTAGCGGGAGTGGGTCCTACGAGCAGTACTTC. The chain employs TRBV19 and TRBJ2-7, with 14 bases aligning to TRBD2. In germline, CDR1 is LNHDA, CDR2 SQIVND (reference sequence). The CDR3 totals 17 residues. The ends lost 4 bases at V and 1 base at J; junction bases unmatched: 6.

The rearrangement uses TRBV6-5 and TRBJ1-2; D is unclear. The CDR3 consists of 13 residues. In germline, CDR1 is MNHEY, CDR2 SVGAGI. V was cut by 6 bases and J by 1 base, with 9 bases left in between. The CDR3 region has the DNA TGTGCCAGCAGGGACGGGGTTAACTATGGCTACACCTTC. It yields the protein CASRDGVNYGYTF.

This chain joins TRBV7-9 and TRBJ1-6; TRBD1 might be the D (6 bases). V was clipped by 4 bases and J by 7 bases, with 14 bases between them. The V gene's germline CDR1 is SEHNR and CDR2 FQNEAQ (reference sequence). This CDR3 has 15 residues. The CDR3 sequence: CASSSKGGKNSPLHF. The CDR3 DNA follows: TGTGCCAGCAGCTCAAAAGGGGGTAAGAATTCACCCCTCCACTTT.

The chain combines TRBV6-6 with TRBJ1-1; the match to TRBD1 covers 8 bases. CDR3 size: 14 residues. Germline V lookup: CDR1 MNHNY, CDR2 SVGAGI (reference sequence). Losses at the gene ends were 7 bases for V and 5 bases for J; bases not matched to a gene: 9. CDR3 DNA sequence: TGTGCCAGCATCCCGACAGGGGAGGGGACTGAAGCTTTCTTT. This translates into CASIPTGEGTEAFF.

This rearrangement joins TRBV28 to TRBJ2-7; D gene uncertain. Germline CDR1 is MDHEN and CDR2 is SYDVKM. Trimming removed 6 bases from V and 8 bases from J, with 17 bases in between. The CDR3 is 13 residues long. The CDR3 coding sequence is TGTGCCAGCAGGCTACCCCAGGCTGTTAAGCAGTACTTC. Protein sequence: CASRLPQAVKQYF. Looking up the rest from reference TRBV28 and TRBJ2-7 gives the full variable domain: DVKVTQSSRYLVKRTGEKVFLECVQDMDHENMFWYRQDPGLGLRLIYFSYDVKMKEKGDIPEGYSVSREKKERFSLILESASTNQTSMYLCASRLPQAVKQYFGPGTRLTVT.

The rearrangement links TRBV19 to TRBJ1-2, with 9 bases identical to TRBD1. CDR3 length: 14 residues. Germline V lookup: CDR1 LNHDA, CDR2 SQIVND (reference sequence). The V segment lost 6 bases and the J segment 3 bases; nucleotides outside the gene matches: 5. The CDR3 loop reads CASSPGQGHYGYTF. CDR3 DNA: TGTGCCAGTAGCCCGGGACAGGGCCACTATGGCTACACCTTC.